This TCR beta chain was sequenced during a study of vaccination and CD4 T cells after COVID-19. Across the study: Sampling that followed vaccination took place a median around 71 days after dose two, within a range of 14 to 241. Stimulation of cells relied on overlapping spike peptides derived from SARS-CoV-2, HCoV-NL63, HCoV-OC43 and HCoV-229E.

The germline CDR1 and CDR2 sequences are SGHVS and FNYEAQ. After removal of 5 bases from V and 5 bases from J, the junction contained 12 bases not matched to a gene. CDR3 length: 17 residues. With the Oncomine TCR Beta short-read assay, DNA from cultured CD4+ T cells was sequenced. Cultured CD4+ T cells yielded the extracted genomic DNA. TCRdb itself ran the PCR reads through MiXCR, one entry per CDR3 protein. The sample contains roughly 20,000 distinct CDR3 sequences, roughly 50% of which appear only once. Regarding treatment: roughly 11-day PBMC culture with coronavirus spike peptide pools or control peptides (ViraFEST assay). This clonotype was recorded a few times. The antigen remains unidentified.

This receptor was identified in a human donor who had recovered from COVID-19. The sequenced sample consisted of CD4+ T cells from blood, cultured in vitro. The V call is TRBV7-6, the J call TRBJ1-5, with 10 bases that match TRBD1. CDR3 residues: CASSHRTGGRLDQPQHF. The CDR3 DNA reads TGTGCCAGCAGCCACCGGACAGGGGGGCGCCTCGATCAGCCCCAGCATTTT.